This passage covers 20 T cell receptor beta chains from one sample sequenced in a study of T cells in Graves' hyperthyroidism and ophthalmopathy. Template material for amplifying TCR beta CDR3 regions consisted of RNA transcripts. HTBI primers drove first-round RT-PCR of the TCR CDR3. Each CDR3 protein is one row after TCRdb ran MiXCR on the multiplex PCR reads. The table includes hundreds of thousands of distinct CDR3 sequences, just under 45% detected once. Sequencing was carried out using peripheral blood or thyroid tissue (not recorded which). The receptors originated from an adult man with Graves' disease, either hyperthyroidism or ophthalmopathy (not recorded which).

The CDR3 loop is CASSQTGWLDTGELFF. CDR3 coding DNA: TGCGCCAGCAGCCAAACAGGGTGGCTGGACACCGGGGAGCTGTTTTTT. The rearrangement links TRBV10-2 to TRBJ2-2, with a possible D match to TRBD1 (6 bases). This CDR3 is built from 16 residues. Deletions cut 6 bases from V and 3 bases from J, with 17 bases between. Germline V gene sequence: CDR1 WSHSY, CDR2 SAAADI.

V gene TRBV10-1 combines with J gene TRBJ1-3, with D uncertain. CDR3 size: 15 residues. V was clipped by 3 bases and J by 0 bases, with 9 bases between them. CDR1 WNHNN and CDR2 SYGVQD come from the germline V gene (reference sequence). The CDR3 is CASSEDGFSGNTIYF. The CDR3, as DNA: TGCGCCAGCAGTGAAGACGGCTTCTCTGGAAACACCATATATTTT.

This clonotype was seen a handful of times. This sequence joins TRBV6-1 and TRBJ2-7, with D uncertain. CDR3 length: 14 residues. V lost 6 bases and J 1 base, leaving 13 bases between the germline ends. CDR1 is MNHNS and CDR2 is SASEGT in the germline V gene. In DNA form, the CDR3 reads TGTGCCAGCAGAACGGAATTGCCTTCCTACGAGCAGTACTTC. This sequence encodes CASRTELPSYEQYF.

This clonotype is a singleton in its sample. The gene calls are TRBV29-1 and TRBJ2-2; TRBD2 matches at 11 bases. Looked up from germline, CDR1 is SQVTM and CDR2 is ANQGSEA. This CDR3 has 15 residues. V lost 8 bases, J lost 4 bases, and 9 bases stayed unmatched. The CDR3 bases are TGCAGCATAGGACTAGCGGGCGGACTCACCGGGGAGCTGTTTTTT. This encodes CSIGLAGGLTGELFF.

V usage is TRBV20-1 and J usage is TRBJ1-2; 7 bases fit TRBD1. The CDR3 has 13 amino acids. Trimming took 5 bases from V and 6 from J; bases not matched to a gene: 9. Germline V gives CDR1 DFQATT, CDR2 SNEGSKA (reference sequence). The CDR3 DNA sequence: TGCAGTGCTCCAGAACAGGGGAAGGATGGCTACACCTTC. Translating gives CSAPEQGKDGYTF.

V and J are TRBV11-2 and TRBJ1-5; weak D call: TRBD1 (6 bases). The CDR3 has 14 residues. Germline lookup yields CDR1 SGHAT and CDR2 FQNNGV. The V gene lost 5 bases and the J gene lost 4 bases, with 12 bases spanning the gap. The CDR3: CASSVGGQNQPQHF. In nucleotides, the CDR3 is TGTGCCAGCAGCGTTGGTGGACAGAATCAGCCCCAGCATTTT.

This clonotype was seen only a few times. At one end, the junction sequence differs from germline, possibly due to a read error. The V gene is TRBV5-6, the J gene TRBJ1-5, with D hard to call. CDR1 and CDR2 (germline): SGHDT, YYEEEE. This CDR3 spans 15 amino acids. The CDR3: CASSQDRGNNQPQHF. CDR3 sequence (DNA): TGCGCCAGCAGCCAAGACCGGGGAAACAATCAGCCCCAGCATTTT.

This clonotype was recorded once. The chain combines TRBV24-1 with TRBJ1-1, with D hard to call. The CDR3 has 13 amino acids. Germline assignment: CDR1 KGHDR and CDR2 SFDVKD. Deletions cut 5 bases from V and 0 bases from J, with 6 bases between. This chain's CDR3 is CATSGHMNTEAFF. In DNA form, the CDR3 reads TGTGCCACCAGTGGTCACATGAACACTGAAGCTTTCTTT.

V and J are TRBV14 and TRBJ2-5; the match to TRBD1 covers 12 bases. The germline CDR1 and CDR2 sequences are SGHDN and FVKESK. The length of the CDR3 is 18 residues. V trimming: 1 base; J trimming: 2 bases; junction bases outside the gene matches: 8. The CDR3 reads CASSQGTGTGGPQETQYF. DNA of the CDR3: TGTGCCAGCAGCCAAGGGACCGGGACAGGGGGCCCACAAGAGACCCAGTACTTC.

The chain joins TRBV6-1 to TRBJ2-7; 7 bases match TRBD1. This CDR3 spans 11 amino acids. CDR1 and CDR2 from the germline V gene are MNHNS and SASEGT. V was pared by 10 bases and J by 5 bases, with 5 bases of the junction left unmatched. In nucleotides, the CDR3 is TGTGCCATTGGACAGGTCCACGAGCAGTACTTC. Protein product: CAIGQVHEQYF.

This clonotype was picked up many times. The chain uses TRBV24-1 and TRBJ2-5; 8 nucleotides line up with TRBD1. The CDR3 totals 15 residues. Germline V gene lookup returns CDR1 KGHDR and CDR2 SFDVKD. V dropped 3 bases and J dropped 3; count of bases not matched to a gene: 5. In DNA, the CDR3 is TGTGCCACCAGTGATGGAGGGACAGGTGAAGAGACCCAGTACTTC. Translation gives CATSDGGTGEETQYF.

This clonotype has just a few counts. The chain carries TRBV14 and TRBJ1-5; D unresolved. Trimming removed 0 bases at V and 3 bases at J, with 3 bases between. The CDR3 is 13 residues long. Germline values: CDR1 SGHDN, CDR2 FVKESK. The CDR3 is CASSQDYNQPQHF. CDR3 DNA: TGTGCCAGCAGCCAAGATTACAATCAGCCCCAGCATTTT. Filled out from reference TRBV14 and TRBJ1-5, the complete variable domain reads EAGVTQFPSHSVIEKGQTVTLRCDPISGHDNLYWYRRVMGKEIKFLLHFVKESKQDESGMPNNRFLAERTGGTYSTLKVQPAELEDSGVYFCASSQDYNQPQHFGDGTRLSIL.

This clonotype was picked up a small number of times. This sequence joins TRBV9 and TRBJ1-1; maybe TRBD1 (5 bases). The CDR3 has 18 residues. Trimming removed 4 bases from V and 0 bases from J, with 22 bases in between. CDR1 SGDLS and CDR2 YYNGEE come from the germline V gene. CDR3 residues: CASSQGRGIPLLNTEAFF. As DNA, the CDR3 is TGTGCCAGCAGCCAAGGGCGGGGGATACCTTTATTGAACACTGAAGCTTTCTTT.

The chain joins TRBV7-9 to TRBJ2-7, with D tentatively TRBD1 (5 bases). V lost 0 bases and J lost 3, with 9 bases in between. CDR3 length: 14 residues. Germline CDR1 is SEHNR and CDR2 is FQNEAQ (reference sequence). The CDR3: CASSLAGANYEQYF. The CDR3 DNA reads TGTGCCAGCAGCTTAGCAGGGGCGAACTACGAGCAGTACTTC.

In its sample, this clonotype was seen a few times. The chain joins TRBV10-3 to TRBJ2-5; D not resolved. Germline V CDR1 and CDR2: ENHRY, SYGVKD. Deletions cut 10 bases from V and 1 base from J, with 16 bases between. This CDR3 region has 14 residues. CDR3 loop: CASSQLPLQETQYF. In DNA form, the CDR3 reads TGTGCCAGCAGCCAACTCCCACTCCAAGAGACCCAGTACTTC.

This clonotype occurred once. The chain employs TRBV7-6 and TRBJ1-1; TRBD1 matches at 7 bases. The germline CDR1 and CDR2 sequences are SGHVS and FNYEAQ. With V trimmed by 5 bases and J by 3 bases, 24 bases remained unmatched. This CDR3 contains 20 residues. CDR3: CASSPPARSLRQGSYTEAFF. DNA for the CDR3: TGTGCCAGCAGCCCACCGGCCAGATCCCTTCGACAGGGCTCGTACACTGAAGCTTTCTTT.

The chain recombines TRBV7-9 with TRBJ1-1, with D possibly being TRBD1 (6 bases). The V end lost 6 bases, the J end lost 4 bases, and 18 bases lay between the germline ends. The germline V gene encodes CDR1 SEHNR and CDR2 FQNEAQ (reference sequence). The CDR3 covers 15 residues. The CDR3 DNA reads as TGTGCCAGCAGTTCCCCCGGGACATCGGTCACTGAAGCTTTCTTT. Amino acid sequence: CASSSPGTSVTEAFF.

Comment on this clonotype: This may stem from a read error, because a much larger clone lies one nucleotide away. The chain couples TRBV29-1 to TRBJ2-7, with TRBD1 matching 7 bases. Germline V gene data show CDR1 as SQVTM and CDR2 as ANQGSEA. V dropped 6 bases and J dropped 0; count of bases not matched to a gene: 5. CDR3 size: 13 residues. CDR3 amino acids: CSVPGGVSYEQYF. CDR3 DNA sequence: TGCAGCGTACCAGGGGGTGTCTCCTACGAGCAGTACTTC.

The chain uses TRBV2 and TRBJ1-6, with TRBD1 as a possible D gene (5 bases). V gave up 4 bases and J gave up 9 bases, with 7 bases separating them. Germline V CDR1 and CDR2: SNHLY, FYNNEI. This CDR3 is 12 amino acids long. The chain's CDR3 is CASSGGPSPLHF. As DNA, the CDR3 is TGTGCCAGCAGTGGGGGACCTTCACCCCTCCACTTT.

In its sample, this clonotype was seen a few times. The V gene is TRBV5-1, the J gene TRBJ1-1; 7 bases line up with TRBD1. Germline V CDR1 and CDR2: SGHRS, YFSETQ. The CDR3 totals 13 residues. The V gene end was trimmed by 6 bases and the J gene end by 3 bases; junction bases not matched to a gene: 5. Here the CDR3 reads CASNFRGDTEAFF. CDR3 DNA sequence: TGCGCCAGCAACTTCAGGGGGGACACTGAAGCTTTCTTT.